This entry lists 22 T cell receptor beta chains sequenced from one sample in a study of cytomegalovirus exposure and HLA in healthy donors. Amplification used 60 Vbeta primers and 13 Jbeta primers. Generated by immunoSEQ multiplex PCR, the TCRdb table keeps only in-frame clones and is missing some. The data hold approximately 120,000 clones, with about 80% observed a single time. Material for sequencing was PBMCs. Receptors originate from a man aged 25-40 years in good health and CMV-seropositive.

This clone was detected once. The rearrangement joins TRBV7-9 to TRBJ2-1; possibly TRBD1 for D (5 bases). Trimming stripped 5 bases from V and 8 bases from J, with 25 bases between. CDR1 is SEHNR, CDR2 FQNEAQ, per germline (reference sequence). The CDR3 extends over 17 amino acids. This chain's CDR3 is CASSPLLDSPALDEQFF. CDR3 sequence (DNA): TGTGCCAGCAGCCCTCTATTAGACAGCCCGGCCCTTGATGAGCAGTTCTTC.

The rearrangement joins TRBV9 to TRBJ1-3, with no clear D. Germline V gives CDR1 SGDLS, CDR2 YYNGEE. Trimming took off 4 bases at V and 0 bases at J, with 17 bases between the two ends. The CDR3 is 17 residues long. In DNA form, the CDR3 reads TGTGCCAGCAGCTCCCAAGCGGTCCGAAGCTCTGGAAACACCATATATTTT. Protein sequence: CASSSQAVRSSGNTIYF.

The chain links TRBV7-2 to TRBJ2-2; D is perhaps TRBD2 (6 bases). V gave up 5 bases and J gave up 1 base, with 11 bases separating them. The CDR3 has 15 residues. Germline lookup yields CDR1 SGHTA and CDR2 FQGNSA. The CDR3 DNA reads TGTGCCAGCAGCCTTCTGGGGGGGAACACCGGGGAGCTGTTTTTT. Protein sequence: CASSLLGGNTGELFF.

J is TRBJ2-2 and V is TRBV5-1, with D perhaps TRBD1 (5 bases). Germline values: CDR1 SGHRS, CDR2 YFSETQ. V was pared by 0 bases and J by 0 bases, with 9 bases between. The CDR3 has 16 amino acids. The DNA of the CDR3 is TGCGCCAGCAGCTTGGATGGGGCCACGAACACCGGGGAGCTGTTTTTT. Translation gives CASSLDGATNTGELFF. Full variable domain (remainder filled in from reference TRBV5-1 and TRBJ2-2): KAGVTQTPRYLIKTRGQQVTLSCSPISGHRSVSWYQQTPGQGLQFLFEYFSETQRNKGNFPGRFSGRQFSNSRSEMNVSTLELGDSALYLCASSLDGATNTGELFFGEGSRLTVL.

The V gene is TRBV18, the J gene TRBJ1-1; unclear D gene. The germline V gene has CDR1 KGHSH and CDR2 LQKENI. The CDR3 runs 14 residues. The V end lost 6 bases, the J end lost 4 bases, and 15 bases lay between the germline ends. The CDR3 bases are TGTGCCAGCTCTCCTTGGGAGGTGGGCACTGAAGCTTTCTTT. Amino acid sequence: CASSPWEVGTEAFF. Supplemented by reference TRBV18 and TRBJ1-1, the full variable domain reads NAGVMQNPRHLVRRRGQEARLRCSPMKGHSHVYWYRQLPEEGLKFMVYLQKENIIDESGMPKERFSAEFPKEGPSILRIQQVVRGDSAAYFCASSPWEVGTEAFFGQGTRLTVV.

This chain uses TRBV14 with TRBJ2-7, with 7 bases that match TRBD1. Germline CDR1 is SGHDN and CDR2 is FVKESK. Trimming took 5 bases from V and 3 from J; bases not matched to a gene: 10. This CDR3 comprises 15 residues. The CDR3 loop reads CASSIDRVRYYEQYF. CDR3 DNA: TGTGCCAGCAGCATAGACAGGGTTCGATACTACGAGCAGTACTTC.

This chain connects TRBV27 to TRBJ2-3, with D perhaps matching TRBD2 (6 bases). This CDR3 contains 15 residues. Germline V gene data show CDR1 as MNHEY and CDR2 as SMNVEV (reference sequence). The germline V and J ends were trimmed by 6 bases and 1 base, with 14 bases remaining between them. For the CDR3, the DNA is TGTGCCAGCAGCCCCCGGGGGTTGGGCACAGATACGCAGTATTTT. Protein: CASSPRGLGTDTQYF.

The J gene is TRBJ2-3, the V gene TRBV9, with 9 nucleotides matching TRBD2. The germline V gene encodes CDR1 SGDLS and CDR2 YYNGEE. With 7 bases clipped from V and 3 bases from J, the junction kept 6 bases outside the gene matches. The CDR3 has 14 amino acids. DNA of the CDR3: TGTGCCAGCTCTTTAGCGGGAGAAACAGATACGCAGTATTTT. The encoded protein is CASSLAGETDTQYF.

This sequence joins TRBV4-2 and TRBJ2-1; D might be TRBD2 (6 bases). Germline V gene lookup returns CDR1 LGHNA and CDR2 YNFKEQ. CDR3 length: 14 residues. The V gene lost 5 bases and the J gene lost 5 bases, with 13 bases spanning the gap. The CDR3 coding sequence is TGTGCCAGCAGCTTCCGGGACTTAGACAATGAGCAGTTCTTC. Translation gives CASSFRDLDNEQFF.

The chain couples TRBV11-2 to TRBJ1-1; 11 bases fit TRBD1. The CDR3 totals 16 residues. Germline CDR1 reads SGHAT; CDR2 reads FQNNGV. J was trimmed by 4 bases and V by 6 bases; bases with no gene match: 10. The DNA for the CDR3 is TGTGCCAGCAGTGGACTGGACAGGGGGCAAGGCACTGAAGCTTTCTTT. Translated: CASSGLDRGQGTEAFF.

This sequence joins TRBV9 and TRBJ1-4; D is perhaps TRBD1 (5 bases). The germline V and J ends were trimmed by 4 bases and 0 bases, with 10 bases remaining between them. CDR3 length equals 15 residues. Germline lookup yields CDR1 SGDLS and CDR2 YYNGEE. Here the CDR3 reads CASSTTGATNEKLFF. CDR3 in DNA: TGTGCCAGCAGCACCACAGGAGCAACTAATGAAAAACTGTTTTTT.

The CDR3 nucleotides are TGTGCCAGCAGTCCCCCGGGGGAGCGCCTAAGGGCCTACGAGCAGTACTTC. Translated, it gives CASSPPGERLRAYEQYF. The chain employs TRBV6-4 and TRBJ2-7; D is perhaps TRBD2 (6 bases). This CDR3 contains 17 residues. Germline values: CDR1 MRHNA, CDR2 SNTAGT. V was shortened by 5 bases and J by 2 bases, with 22 bases between the two germline ends.

The CDR3 reads CASSLGQFYGYTF. In nucleotides, the CDR3 is TGTGCCAGCAGTCTGGGACAGTTCTATGGCTACACCTTC. This chain links TRBV6-5 with TRBJ1-2; 7 nucleotides align to TRBD1. V shed 5 bases, J shed 4 bases, and the junction held 4 bases outside the gene matches. The CDR3 spans 13 residues. The V gene's germline CDR1 is MNHEY and CDR2 SVGAGI.

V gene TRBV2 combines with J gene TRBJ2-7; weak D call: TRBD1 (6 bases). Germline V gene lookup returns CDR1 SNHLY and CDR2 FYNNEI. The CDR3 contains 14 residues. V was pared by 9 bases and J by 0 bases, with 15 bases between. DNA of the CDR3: TGTGCCAGTTTACAGGGCGCCGTCTCCTACGAGCAGTACTTC. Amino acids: CASLQGAVSYEQYF.

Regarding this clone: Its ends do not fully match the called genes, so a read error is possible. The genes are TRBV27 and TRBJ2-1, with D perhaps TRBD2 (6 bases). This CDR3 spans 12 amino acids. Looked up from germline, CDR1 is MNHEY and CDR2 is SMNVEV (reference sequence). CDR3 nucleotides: TGTGCCAGCACTCTAACGGGAGTCTCTCTGATCTTC. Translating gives CASTLTGVSLIF.

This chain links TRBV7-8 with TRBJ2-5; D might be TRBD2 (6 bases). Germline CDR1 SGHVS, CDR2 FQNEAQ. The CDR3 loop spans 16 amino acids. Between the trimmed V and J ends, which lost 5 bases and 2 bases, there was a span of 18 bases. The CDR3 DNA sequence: TGTGCCAGCAGCCTTTATAGCGGAGTGGGGCAAGAGACCCAGTACTTC. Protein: CASSLYSGVGQETQYF.

CDR3: CASSSTLSSYNSPLHF. DNA for the CDR3: TGTGCCAGCAGTTCCACCTTGAGCTCCTATAATTCACCCCTCCACTTT. The V and J genes are TRBV27 and TRBJ1-6; D is ambiguous. The CDR3 extends over 16 amino acids. Between the trimmed V and J ends, which lost 4 bases and 0 bases, there was a span of 10 bases. Germline assignment: CDR1 MNHEY and CDR2 SMNVEV (reference sequence).

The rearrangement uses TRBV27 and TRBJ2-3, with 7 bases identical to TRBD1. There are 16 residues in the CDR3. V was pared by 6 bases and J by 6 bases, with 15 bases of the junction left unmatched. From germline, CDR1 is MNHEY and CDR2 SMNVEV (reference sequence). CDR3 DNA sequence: TGTGCCAGCAGCCTAAATGCGCCCTGGACAGGCGATACGCAGTATTTT. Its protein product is CASSLNAPWTGDTQYF.

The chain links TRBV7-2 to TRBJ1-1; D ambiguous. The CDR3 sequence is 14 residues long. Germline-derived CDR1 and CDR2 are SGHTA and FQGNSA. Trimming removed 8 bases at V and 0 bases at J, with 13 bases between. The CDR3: CASSRGIMNTEAFF. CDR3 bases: TGTGCCAGCTCTCGAGGGATCATGAACACTGAAGCTTTCTTT.

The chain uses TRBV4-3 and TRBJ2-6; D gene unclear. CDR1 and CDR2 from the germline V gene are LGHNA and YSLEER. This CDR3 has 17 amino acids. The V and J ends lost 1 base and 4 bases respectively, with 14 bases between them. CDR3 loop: CASSQVLGLLGANVLTF. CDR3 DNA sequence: TGCGCCAGCAGCCAAGTTCTGGGCCTCCTCGGGGCCAACGTCCTGACTTTC.

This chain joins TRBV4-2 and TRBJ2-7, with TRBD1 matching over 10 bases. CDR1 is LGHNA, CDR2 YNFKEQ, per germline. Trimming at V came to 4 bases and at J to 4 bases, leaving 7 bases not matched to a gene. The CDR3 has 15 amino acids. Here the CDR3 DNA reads TGTGCCAGCAGCCTCGGACAGGGGGAGTCTTACGAGCAGTACTTC. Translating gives CASSLGQGESYEQYF.

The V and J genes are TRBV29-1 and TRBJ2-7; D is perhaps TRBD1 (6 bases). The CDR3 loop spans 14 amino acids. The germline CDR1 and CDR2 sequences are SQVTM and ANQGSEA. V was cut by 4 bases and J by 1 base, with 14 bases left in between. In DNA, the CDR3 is TGCAGCGTTGTTGGGGGCTCAACTTCCTACGAGCAGTACTTC. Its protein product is CSVVGGSTSYEQYF.